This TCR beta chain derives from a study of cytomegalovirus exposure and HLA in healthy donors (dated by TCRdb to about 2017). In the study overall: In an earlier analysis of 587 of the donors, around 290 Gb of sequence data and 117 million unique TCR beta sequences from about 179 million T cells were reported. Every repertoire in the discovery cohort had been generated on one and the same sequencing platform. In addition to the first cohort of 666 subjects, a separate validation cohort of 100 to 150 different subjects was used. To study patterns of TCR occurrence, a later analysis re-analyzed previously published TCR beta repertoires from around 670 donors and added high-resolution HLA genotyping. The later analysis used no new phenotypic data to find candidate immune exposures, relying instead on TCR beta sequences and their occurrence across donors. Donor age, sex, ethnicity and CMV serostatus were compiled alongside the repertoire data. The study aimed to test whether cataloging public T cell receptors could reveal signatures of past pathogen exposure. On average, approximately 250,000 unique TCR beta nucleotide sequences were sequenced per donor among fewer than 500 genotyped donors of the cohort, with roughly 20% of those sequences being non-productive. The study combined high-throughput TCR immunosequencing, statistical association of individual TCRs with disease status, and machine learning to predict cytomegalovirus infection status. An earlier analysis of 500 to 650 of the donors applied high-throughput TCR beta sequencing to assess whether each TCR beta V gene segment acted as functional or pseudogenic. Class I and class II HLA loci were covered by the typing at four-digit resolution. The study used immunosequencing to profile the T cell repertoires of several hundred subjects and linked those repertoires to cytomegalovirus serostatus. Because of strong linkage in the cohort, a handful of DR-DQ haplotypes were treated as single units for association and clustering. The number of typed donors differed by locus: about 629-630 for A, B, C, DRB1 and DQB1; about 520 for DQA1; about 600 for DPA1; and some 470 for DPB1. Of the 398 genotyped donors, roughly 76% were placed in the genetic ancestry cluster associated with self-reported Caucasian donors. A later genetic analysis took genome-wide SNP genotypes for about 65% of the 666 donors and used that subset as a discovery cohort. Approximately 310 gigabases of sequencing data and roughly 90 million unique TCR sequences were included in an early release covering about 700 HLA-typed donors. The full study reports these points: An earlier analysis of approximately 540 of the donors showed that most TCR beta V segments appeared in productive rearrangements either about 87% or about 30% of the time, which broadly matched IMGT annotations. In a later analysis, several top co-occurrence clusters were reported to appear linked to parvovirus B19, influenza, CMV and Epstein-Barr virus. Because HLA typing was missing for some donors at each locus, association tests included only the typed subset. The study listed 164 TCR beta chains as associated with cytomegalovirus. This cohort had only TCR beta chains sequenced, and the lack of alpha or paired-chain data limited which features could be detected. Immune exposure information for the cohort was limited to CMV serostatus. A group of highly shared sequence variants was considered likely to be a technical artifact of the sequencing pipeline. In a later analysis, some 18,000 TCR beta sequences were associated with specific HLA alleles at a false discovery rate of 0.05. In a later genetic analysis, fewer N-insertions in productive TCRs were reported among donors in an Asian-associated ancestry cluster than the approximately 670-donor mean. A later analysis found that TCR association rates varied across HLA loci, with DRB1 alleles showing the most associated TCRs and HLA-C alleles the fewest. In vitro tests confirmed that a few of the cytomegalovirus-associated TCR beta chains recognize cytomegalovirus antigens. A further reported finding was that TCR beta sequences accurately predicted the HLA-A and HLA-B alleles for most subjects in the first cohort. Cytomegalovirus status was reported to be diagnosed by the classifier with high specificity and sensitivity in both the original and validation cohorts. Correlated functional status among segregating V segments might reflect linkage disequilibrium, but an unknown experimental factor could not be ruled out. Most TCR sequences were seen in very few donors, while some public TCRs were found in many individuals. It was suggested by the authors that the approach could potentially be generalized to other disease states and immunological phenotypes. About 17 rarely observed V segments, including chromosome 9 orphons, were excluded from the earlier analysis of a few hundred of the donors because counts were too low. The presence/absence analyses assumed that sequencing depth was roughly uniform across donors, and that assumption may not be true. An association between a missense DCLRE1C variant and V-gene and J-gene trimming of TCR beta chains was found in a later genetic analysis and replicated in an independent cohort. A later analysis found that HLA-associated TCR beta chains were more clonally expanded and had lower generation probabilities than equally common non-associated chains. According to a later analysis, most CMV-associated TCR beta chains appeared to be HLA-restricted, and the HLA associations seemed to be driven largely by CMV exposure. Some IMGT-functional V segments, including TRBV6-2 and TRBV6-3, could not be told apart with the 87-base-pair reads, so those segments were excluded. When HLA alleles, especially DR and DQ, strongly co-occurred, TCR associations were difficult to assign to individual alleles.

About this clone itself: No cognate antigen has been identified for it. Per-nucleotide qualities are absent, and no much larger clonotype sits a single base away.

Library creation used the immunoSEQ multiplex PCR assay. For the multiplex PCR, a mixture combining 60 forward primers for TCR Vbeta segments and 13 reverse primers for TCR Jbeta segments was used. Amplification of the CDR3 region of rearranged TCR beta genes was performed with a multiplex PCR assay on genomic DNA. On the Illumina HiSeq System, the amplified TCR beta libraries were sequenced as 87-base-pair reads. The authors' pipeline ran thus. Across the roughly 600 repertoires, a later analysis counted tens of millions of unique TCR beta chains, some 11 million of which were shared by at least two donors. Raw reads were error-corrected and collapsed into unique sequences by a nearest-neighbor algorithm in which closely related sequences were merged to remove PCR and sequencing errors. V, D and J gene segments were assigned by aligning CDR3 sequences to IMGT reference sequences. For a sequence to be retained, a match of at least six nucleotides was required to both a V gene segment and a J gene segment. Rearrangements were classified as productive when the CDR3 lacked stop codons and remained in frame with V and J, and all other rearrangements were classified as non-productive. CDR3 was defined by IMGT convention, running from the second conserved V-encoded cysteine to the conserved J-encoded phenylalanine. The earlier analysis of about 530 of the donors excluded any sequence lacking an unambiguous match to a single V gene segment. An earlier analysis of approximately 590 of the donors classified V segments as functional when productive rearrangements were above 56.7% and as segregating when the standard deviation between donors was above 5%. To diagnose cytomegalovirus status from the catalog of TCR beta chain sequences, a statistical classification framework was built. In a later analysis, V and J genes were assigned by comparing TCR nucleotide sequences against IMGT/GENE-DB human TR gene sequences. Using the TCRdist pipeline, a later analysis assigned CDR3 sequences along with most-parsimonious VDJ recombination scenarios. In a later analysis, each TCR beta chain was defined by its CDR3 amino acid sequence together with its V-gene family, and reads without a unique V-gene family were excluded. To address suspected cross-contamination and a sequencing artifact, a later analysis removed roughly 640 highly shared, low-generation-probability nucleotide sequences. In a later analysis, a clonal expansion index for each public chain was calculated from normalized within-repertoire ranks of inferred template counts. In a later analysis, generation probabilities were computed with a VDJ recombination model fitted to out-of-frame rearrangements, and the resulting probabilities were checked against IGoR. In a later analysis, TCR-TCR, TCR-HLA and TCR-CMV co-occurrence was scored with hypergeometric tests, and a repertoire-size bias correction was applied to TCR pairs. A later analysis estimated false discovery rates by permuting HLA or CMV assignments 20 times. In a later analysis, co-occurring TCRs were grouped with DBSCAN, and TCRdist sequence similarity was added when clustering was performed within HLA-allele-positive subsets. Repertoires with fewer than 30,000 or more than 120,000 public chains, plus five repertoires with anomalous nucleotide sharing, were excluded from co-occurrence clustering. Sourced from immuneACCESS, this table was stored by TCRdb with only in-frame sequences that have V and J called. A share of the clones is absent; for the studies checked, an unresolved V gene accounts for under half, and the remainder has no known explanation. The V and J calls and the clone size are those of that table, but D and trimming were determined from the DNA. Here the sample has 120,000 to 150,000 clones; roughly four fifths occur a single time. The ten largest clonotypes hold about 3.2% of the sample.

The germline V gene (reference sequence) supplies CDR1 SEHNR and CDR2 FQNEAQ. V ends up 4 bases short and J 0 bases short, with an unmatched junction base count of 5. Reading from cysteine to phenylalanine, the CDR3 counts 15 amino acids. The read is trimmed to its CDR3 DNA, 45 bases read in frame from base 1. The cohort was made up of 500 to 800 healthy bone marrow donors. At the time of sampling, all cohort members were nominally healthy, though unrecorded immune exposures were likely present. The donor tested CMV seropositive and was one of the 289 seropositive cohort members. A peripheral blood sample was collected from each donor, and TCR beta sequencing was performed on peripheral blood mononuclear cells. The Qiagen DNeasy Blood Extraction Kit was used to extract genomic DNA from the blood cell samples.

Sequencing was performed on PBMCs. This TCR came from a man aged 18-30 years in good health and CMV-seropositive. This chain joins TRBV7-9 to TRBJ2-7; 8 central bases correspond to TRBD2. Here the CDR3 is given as CASSSTSGYSYEQYF. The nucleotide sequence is TGTGCCAGCAGCTCCACTAGCGGTTACTCCTACGAGCAGTACTTC. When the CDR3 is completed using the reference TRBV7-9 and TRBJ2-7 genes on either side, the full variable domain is DTGVSQNPRHKITKRGQNVTFRCDPISEHNRLYWYRQTLGQGPEFLTYFQNEAQLEKSRLLSDRFSAERPKGSFSTLEIQRTEQGDSAMYLCASSSTSGYSYEQYFGPGTRLTVT.